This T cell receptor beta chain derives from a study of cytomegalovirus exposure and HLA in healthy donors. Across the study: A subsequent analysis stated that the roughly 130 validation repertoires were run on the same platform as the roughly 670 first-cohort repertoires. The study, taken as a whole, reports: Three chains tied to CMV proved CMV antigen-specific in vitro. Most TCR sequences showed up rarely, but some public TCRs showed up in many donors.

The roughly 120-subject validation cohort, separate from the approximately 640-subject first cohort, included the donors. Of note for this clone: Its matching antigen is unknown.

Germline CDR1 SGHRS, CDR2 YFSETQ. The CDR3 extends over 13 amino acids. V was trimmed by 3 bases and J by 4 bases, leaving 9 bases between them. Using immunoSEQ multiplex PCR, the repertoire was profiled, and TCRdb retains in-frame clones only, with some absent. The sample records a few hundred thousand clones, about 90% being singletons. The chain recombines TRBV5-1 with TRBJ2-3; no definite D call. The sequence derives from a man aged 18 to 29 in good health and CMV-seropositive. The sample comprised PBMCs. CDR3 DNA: TGCGCCAGCAGCTACACCCCCCCAGATACGCAGTATTTT. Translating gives CASSYTPPDTQYF.